This T cell receptor beta chain was captured in a study of blood T cell repertoires in COVID-19. The overall study: COVID-19 samples from acute and convalescent phases originated in the United States, Italy and Spain. PBMCs, B-cell-depleted T cells, or T cells provided the cDNA or gDNA that made up the material.

How the authors handled the data: Reference gene primers were amplified, and this amplification served to estimate nucleated cell counts. TCRdb keeps only in-frame clones here, not all; method: immunoSEQ multiplex PCR. D and trimming were read from the DNA, whereas the V and J calls and clone size are those reported in that table. This table has some 75,000 clones, around 80% appearing once. Patients of the Seattle cohort, enrolled during active infection, were followed longitudinally. Germline V lookup: CDR1 LNHDA, CDR2 SQIVND (reference sequence). The V gene lost 9 bases and the J gene lost 1 base, with 11 bases spanning the gap. The CDR3 loop spans 13 amino acids.

The source of this sequence is a middle-aged man with COVID-19, enrolled during active disease. Sequencing input: peripheral blood. This chain uses TRBV19 with TRBJ2-3; D is possibly TRBD2 (5 bases). The CDR3 DNA follows: TGTGCCAGCGGGGAAGGAGGCACAGATACGCAGTATTTT. Encoded protein: CASGEGGTDTQYF.